This T cell receptor beta chain was recorded in a study of T cells after yellow fever vaccination. Regarding the study as a whole: Researchers noted that a small share of clonotypes showed up in both CD4 and CD8 compartments.

In regard to this clonotype: Its target is unknown.

For TCR, cDNA came from 5'RACE template switching, which added a universal primer site and UMIs. From the 5' RACE reads, TCRdb called clonotypes with MiXCR, one entry per CDR3 protein. The repertoire holds 400,000 or so distinct CDR3 sequences, with around 20% as singletons. The sample in question was PBMCs, obtained before the yellow fever booster vaccination. This receptor was obtained from a young man who received the YFV17D yellow fever vaccine.

CDR3 residues: CASSPGGGRHIQYF. The CDR3 nucleotides read TGTGCCAGCAGTCCCGGTGGTGGGAGACACATTCAGTACTTC. V usage is TRBV12-3 or TRBV12-4 and J usage is TRBJ2-4; D possibly corresponds to TRBD2 (5 bases). The ends were cut back, 5 bases at V and 8 bases at J, with 16 bases in the middle. The CDR3 sequence is 14 residues long.